Shown below are 14 T cell receptor beta chains from a single sample sequenced in a study of neurological immune-mediated disorders. Each CDR3 protein is one row after TCRdb ran MiXCR on the 5' RACE reads. The sample holds tens of thousands of distinct CDR3 sequences, 10% to 15% seen once. Sequencing was done on a sample of PBMCs. The receptors here all came from a woman aged 55-69 years with HTLV-1-associated myelopathy (HAM/TSP).

V is TRBV20-1 and J is TRBJ2-3; D not certain. Per germline, CDR1 DFQATT and CDR2 SNEGSKA (reference sequence). The ends were cut back, 3 bases at V and 5 bases at J, with 6 bases in the middle. The CDR3 has 11 residues. The CDR3 reads CSARPQDTQYF. CDR3 DNA: TGCAGTGCTAGGCCGCAAGATACGCAGTATTTT.

There are many counts of this clonotype. The chain links TRBV11-3 to TRBJ2-5; a weak D match, TRBD1 (7 bases). CDR3 size: 16 residues. Trimming removed 4 bases from V and 0 bases from J, with 15 bases in between. Looked up from germline, CDR1 is SGHNT and CDR2 is YENEEA. CDR3 sequence (DNA): TGTGCCAGCAGCTCCAGGGGGGCTACGAACCAAGAGACCCAGTACTTC. Translating it yields CASSSRGATNQETQYF.

Ten or more counts support this clonotype. The rearrangement links TRBV7-2 to TRBJ2-2; the D call may be TRBD1 or TRBD2 (5 bases each). Per germline, CDR1 SGHTA and CDR2 FQGNSA. CDR3 length: 15 residues. Trimming stripped 2 bases from V and 5 bases from J, with 12 bases between. The CDR3 DNA reads as TGTGCCAGCAGCTTATACGGGGCTGGAACCGGGGAGCTGTTTTTT. Amino acids: CASSLYGAGTGELFF.

This clonotype was picked up a small number of times. The CDR3 DNA reads as TGTGCCAGCAGTGAATTTACAGTGGAGGAGACCCAGTACTTC. Residues: CASSEFTVEETQYF. This chain connects TRBV2 to TRBJ2-5; D gene unclear. CDR3 length: 14 amino acids. Germline CDR1 SNHLY, CDR2 FYNNEI. V lost 2 bases to trimming and J lost 5 bases, with 12 bases between them.

This clonotype was seen ten or more times. The V and J genes are TRBV7-2 and TRBJ2-4, with a tentative D call TRBD1 (6 bases). CDR1 and CDR2 from the germline V gene are SGHTA and FQGNSA. V was shortened by 1 base and J by 7 bases, with 17 bases between the two germline ends. The CDR3 contains 16 residues. CDR3 coding DNA: TGTGCCAGCAGCTTAGGTGTTCCAGGCCAGGGGAACATTCAGTACTTC. Protein sequence: CASSLGVPGQGNIQYF. Together with reference TRBV7-2 and TRBJ2-4, the CDR3 gives the full variable domain: GAGVSQSPSNKVTEKGKDVELRCDPISGHTALYWYRQSLGQGLEFLIYFQGNSAPDKSGLPSDRFSAERTGGSVSTLTIQRTQQEDSAVYLCASSLGVPGQGNIQYFGAGTRLSVL.

This clonotype was counted ten times or more. The V gene is TRBV5-1, the J gene TRBJ2-1, with D uncertain. Looked up from germline, CDR1 is SGHRS and CDR2 is YFSETQ. V was cut by 6 bases and J by 0 bases, with 10 bases left in between. The CDR3 has 14 amino acids. CDR3: CASTPTGSYNEQFF. The CDR3 region has the DNA TGCGCCAGCACCCCTACTGGCTCCTACAATGAGCAGTTCTTC. Full variable domain (outside the CDR3, taken from reference TRBV5-1 and TRBJ2-1): KAGVTQTPRYLIKTRGQQVTLSCSPISGHRSVSWYQQTPGQGLQFLFEYFSETQRNKGNFPGRFSGRQFSNSRSEMNVSTLELGDSALYLCASTPTGSYNEQFFGPGTRLTVL.

This clonotype was recorded many times. This chain connects TRBV12-3 or TRBV12-4 to TRBJ1-4; TRBD1 might be the D (5 bases). V lost 5 bases to trimming and J lost 8 bases, with 15 bases between them. This CDR3 region has 14 residues. CDR3 region: CASSDSESREKLFF. In nucleotides, the CDR3 is TGTGCCAGCAGTGACAGTGAATCAAGGGAAAAACTGTTTTTT.

In this sample, this clonotype turned up many times. The rearrangement joins TRBV5-6 to TRBJ2-1; TRBD2 is a possible D gene (5 bases). Germline V CDR1 and CDR2: SGHDT, YYEEEE. The CDR3 extends over 14 amino acids. The germline V and J ends were trimmed by 2 bases and 8 bases, with 14 bases remaining between them. CDR3 sequence reads: CASSLPLEGHEQFF. CDR3 sequence (DNA): TGTGCCAGCAGCTTACCCTTAGAGGGCCATGAGCAGTTCTTC.

This clonotype has at least ten counts. This chain links TRBV5-1 with TRBJ1-5; D remains ambiguous. V was shortened by 4 bases and J by 4 bases, with 9 bases between the two germline ends. Germline V CDR1 and CDR2: SGHRS, YFSETQ. This CDR3 is built from 13 residues. The CDR3 nucleotides are TGCGCCAGCAGCGAATCCCCGAATCAGCCCCAGCATTTT. Its translation: CASSESPNQPQHF. Full variable domain (remainder filled in from reference TRBV5-1 and TRBJ1-5): KAGVTQTPRYLIKTRGQQVTLSCSPISGHRSVSWYQQTPGQGLQFLFEYFSETQRNKGNFPGRFSGRQFSNSRSEMNVSTLELGDSALYLCASSESPNQPQHFGDGTRLSIL.

This clonotype has at least ten counts. The CDR3 loop reads CASSLISTPGNTIYF. The CDR3 coding sequence is TGCGCCAGCAGCTTAATCTCCACTCCAGGAAACACCATATATTTT. The chain has TRBV5-1 and TRBJ1-3; D remains unclear. Trimming removed 2 bases from V and 4 bases from J, with 13 bases in between. Germline loops: CDR1 SGHRS, CDR2 YFSETQ. The CDR3 sequence is 15 residues long.

This clonotype was detected many times. The gene calls are TRBV5-5 and TRBJ1-2; D uncertain. In germline, CDR1 is SGHKS, CDR2 YYEKEE (reference sequence). This CDR3 is built from 14 residues. V was cut by 0 bases and J by 4 bases, with 10 bases left in between. The CDR3 nucleotides read TGTGCCAGCAGCTTGGCAGCAGAGGTCTATGGCTACACCTTC. This codes for CASSLAAEVYGYTF.

This clonotype has ten or more counts. V and J are TRBV20-1 and TRBJ2-5; TRBD2 aligns across 7 bases. The CDR3 is 14 amino acids. V was clipped by 6 bases and J by 5 bases; unmatched bases: 12. Germline CDR1 DFQATT, CDR2 SNEGSKA (reference sequence). The CDR3 loop is CSAPLGGLGETQYF. For the CDR3, the DNA is TGCAGTGCCCCCTTGGGGGGGTTGGGGGAGACCCAGTACTTC.

This clonotype was counted ten times or more. V gene TRBV20-1 combines with J gene TRBJ2-5; TRBD1 or TRBD2 may be the D gene (6 bases each). Trimming removed 2 bases from V and 4 bases from J, with 14 bases in between. CDR1 is DFQATT and CDR2 is SNEGSKA in the germline V gene (reference sequence). The length of the CDR3 is 14 residues. CDR3: CSARSLRGGETQYF. The CDR3 DNA sequence: TGCAGTGCTAGAAGCCTCAGGGGAGGAGAGACCCAGTACTTC.

As concerns this clonotype: The junction and the germline gene differ at one end; a read error may be behind it. Here the CDR3 reads CARSLSNEGYGELFF. CDR3 sequence (DNA): TGTGCCAGAAGCTTATCAAATGAGGGCTACGGGGAGCTGTTTTTT. This rearrangement joins TRBV7-9 to TRBJ2-2; weak D call: TRBD2 (5 bases). Germline loops: CDR1 SEHNR, CDR2 FQNEAQ (reference sequence). The CDR3 consists of 15 residues.